This record concerns one T cell receptor beta chain sequence. The target antigen is unknown. This specimen comes from a study of a mutant IDH1 vaccine in newly diagnosed glioma. Background on the study: In some groups vaccination began 4-6 weeks post-radiotherapy; others received it with temozolomide. Patients' prior therapy spanned radiotherapy, temozolomide, or both; most underwent both.

Data came from immunoSEQ multiplex PCR; TCRdb stores just in-frame clones and leaves some out. This table holds tens of thousands of clones, around nine tenths found once. Study results and caveats: Immune responses arising from the vaccine appeared in 80% to 95% of patients.

Time point reported: week 47, end of study. Each vaccine dose was 300 ug of mutant IDH1 20-mer peptide, with topical imiquimod. This CDR3 region has 15 residues. CDR1 and CDR2 from the germline V gene are SGHRS and YFSETQ. Trimming cost V 1 base and J 0 bases, with 8 bases left between them. This chain uses TRBV5-1 with TRBJ2-1; D is unclear. This TCR derives from a woman between 45 and 65 years old with glioma. The sample here was PBMCs, taken from a glioma patient whose treatment included an IDH1 peptide vaccine. CDR3 amino acids: CASSLTFHSYNEQFF. The CDR3 DNA reads as TGCGCCAGCAGCTTGACCTTTCACTCCTACAATGAGCAGTTCTTC.